This T cell receptor beta chain was profiled in a study of identical twins. The study, taken as a whole, reports: The study reached conclusions through statistical analysis that was cross-sectional, not following the same donors. Low generation probability was overrepresented in out-of-frame alpha sequences shared by twins.

TCRdb re-called the 5' RACE reads through MiXCR, storing one row per CDR3 protein. The sample has fewer than 650,000 distinct CDR3 sequences, about 7.6% seen once. Looked up from germline, CDR1 is SGHTA and CDR2 is FQGTGA. Trimming took off 1 base at V and 8 bases at J, with 8 bases between the two ends. This CDR3 contains 13 residues. This clonotype was picked up a small number of times. Its antigen remains unknown. The same specimen was also included in a second study, on yellow fever vaccine responses in identical twins.

Sequencing was carried out using PBMCs. This receptor was taken from a woman aged 18 to 35 in good health. This chain joins TRBV7-3 and TRBJ2-2; D is undetermined. CDR3 in DNA: TGTGCCAGCAGCTTAAGGGCTGAGGGGGAGCTGTTTTTT. This translates into CASSLRAEGELFF.